These 17 T cell receptor beta chains were sequenced from one sample in a study of cytomegalovirus exposure and HLA in healthy donors. The PCR ran on 60 Vbeta and 13 Jbeta primers. The repertoire was sequenced with immunoSEQ multiplex PCR; TCRdb's copy has only in-frame clones and lacks some. The sample records approximately 140,000 clones, roughly three quarters being singletons. The sequenced material came from PBMCs. The receptors shown here come from a woman aged 45-65 years in good health and CMV-seronegative.

V usage is TRBV5-1 and J usage is TRBJ2-1; D might be TRBD2 (6 bases). The V and J ends lost 4 bases and 7 bases respectively, with 9 bases between them. Per germline, CDR1 SGHRS and CDR2 YFSETQ. The CDR3 is made up of 12 amino acids. The CDR3 sequence: CASSVGRNEQFF. DNA for the CDR3: TGCGCCAGCAGCGTGGGGAGGAATGAGCAGTTCTTC.

The chain uses TRBV11-3 and TRBJ2-3; D is possibly TRBD2 (6 bases). This CDR3 region has 14 residues. Trimming shortened V by 1 base and J by 5 bases, and 10 bases separated the two germline ends. Germline V gene data show CDR1 as SGHNT and CDR2 as YENEEA. In DNA form, the CDR3 reads TGTGCCAGCAGCTTAGCGGGGCGGGAAGATACGCAGTATTTT. This translates into CASSLAGREDTQYF.

CDR3 in amino acids: CASSVDRGPFFF. CDR3 DNA: TGTGCCAGCAGCGTAGACCGGGGTCCTTTCTTCTTT. The chain uses TRBV9 and TRBJ1-1; no clear D gene. The CDR3 loop spans 12 amino acids. Germline V gene lookup returns CDR1 SGDLS and CDR2 YYNGEE. Trimming removed 0 bases from V and 14 bases from J, with 14 bases in between. The whole variable domain, remainder taken from reference TRBV9 and TRBJ1-1, is DSGVTQTPKHLITATGQRVTLRCSPRSGDLSVYWYQQSLDQGLQFLIQYYNGEERAKGNILERFSAQQFPDLHSELNLSSLELGDSALYFCASSVDRGPFFFGQGTRLTVV.

The gene calls are TRBV19 and TRBJ2-3, with unresolved D. The CDR3 consists of 13 residues. Germline V gives CDR1 LNHDA, CDR2 SQIVND (reference sequence). The ends were cut back, 4 bases at V and 0 bases at J, with 5 bases in the middle. In DNA, the CDR3 is TGTGCCAGTAGTAGAGCAAGCACAGATACGCAGTATTTT. As protein: CASSRASTDTQYF.

The gene calls are TRBV5-1 and TRBJ1-3; 8 bases map to TRBD1. CDR1 is SGHRS and CDR2 is YFSETQ in the germline V gene. V was pared by 4 bases and J by 0 bases, with 3 bases of the junction left unmatched. The CDR3 spans 15 residues. The CDR3 DNA reads TGCGCCAGCAGCCCGGGACAGGTCTCTGGAAACACCATATATTTT. Translated, it gives CASSPGQVSGNTIYF.

This clone was observed a handful of times. This rearrangement joins TRBV10-1 to TRBJ2-1; the match to TRBD2 covers 9 bases. This CDR3 comprises 15 residues. Germline V gene data show CDR1 as WNHNN and CDR2 as SYGVQD (reference sequence). J gave up 3 bases and V 5 bases, and 5 bases lay outside the gene matches. CDR3 coding DNA: TGCGCCAGCAGTTCGAGCGGGGGGATCTACAATGAGCAGTTCTTC. Translated, it gives CASSSSGGIYNEQFF.

The rearrangement joins TRBV6-1 to TRBJ1-3; D is uncertain. The V end was cut by 3 bases, the J end by 0 bases, with 6 bases between. Germline CDR1 and CDR2: MNHNS and SASEGT. This CDR3 is built from 14 residues. The CDR3 loop reads CASSDTFSGNTIYF. The CDR3 region has the DNA TGTGCCAGCAGTGATACATTCTCTGGAAACACCATATATTTT.

This chain uses TRBV6-1 with TRBJ1-4; 8 nucleotides line up with TRBD1. The germline V gene has CDR1 MNHNS and CDR2 SASEGT. CDR3 length equals 18 residues. With 0 bases clipped from V and 7 bases from J, the junction kept 13 bases outside the gene matches. Here the CDR3 DNA reads TGTGCCAGCAGTGAAGCGCTTTTGGCCTTCGGACAGGGTGAAAAACTGTTTTTT. It encodes CASSEALLAFGQGEKLFF.

The chain is built from TRBV7-6 and TRBJ2-7; 9 bases map to TRBD2. The junction had 9 bases not matched to a gene; V was cut back by 2 bases and J by 7 bases. The germline V gene encodes CDR1 SGHVS and CDR2 FNYEAQ. The CDR3 contains 15 residues. The CDR3 reads CASSLLPASGDEQYF. DNA of the CDR3: TGTGCCAGCAGCTTATTACCAGCTAGCGGGGATGAGCAGTACTTC.

The chain carries TRBV11-3 and TRBJ1-1; 10 nucleotides match TRBD1. Germline CDR1 and CDR2: SGHNT and YENEEA. J gave up 8 bases and V 4 bases, and 7 bases lay outside the gene matches. This CDR3 is 14 amino acids long. CDR3 nucleotide sequence: TGTGCCAGCAGCTCCGGGACAGGGGTGGGGGAAGCTTTCTTT. Translation gives CASSSGTGVGEAFF.

V gene TRBV29-1 combines with J gene TRBJ1-5; 8 bases line up with TRBD1. The junction had 7 bases not matched to a gene; V was cut back by 8 bases and J by 4 bases. The length of the CDR3 is 13 residues. Germline lookup yields CDR1 SQVTM and CDR2 ANQGSEA. The CDR3 DNA is TGCAGCATAGGACAGGGTGGAAATCAGCCCCAGCATTTT. Its translation: CSIGQGGNQPQHF.

The CDR3 here is CASSHGGSSNTGELFF. The CDR3 DNA reads TGCGCCAGCAGTCATGGAGGTTCGTCGAACACCGGGGAGCTGTTTTTT. The chain employs TRBV5-1 and TRBJ2-2; a weak D match, TRBD2 (5 bases). V lost 5 bases, J lost 0 bases, and 14 bases lay in between. CDR1 is SGHRS and CDR2 is YFSETQ in the germline V gene. The CDR3 is made up of 16 amino acids.

This CDR3 is CASSFSGVGTEAFF. CDR3 sequence (DNA): TGTGCCAGCAGTTTCTCCGGAGTGGGCACTGAAGCTTTCTTT. The chain links TRBV27 to TRBJ1-1, with D unresolved. Per germline, CDR1 MNHEY and CDR2 SMNVEV (reference sequence). V was clipped by 3 bases and J by 4 bases, with 12 bases between them. This CDR3 contains 14 residues.

This chain joins TRBV4-2 and TRBJ2-4, with D uncertain. V gave up 1 base and J gave up 9 bases, with 7 bases separating them. CDR3 length equals 12 residues. CDR1 is LGHNA, CDR2 YNFKEQ, per germline. The CDR3 DNA reads TGTGCCAGCAGCCAAGCCCTAGGCATTCAGTACTTC. Translated: CASSQALGIQYF.

This clone is a singleton in its sample. The V gene is TRBV29-1, the J gene TRBJ1-5; 9 bases agree with TRBD1. CDR1 SQVTM and CDR2 ANQGSEA come from the germline V gene. This CDR3 spans 14 amino acids. Trimming took 4 bases from V and 5 from J; bases not matched to a gene: 6. The CDR3: CSVASRDRDQPQHF. The CDR3 coding sequence is TGCAGCGTTGCGAGCCGGGACAGGGATCAGCCCCAGCATTTT.

This clone came up once. The chain recombines TRBV7-9 with TRBJ2-2; 7 nucleotides agree with TRBD2. Germline loops: CDR1 SEHNR, CDR2 FQNEAQ (reference sequence). The length of the CDR3 is 17 residues. Germline trimming cut 0 bases from V and 1 base from J; bases unmatched to any gene: 5. CDR3 protein: CASSLAKERGNTGELFF. The CDR3 DNA follows: TGTGCCAGCAGCTTAGCGAAGGAGCGGGGGAACACCGGGGAGCTGTTTTTT.

The chain recombines TRBV15 with TRBJ2-7; 11 bases match TRBD1. Trimming removed 2 bases from V and 2 bases from J; junction bases left unmatched: 5. CDR1 is LNHNV and CDR2 is YYDKDF in the germline V gene (reference sequence). The CDR3 totals 16 residues. CDR3 protein: CATSRRTGGETYEQYF. The CDR3 region has the DNA TGTGCCACCAGCAGACGGACAGGGGGCGAGACCTACGAGCAGTACTTC.